This TCR beta chain was sequenced for a study of cytomegalovirus exposure and HLA in healthy donors. Across the study: Per a later analysis, the 550 to 850 first-cohort and approximately 120 validation repertoires shared one platform. Study-wide points: CMV antigen specificity was confirmed in vitro for a few CMV-associated chains. While the bulk of TCR sequences proved rare, some public TCRs turned up in many donors. Subsequent analysis of the 100 to 150 validation repertoires found a tendency for first-cohort TCR clusters to co-occur.

Only one count was recorded for this clone. As yet, its antigen is unknown. The repertoire was sequenced with immunoSEQ multiplex PCR; TCRdb's copy has only in-frame clones and lacks some. Of around 58,000 clones in the sample, around 89% were seen once. The CDR3 loop spans 14 amino acids. The V and J ends lost 0 bases and 6 bases respectively, with 6 bases between them. The germline V gene encodes CDR1 LGHNA and CDR2 YNFKEQ. Material: PBMCs. The receptor was derived from a woman aged 18-29 years in good health and CMV-seronegative. The chain couples TRBV4-2 to TRBJ1-6, with no clear D. The CDR3 loop is CASSQDSLNSPLHF. Written as DNA, the CDR3 is TGTGCCAGCAGCCAAGATTCCCTTAATTCACCCCTCCACTTT.